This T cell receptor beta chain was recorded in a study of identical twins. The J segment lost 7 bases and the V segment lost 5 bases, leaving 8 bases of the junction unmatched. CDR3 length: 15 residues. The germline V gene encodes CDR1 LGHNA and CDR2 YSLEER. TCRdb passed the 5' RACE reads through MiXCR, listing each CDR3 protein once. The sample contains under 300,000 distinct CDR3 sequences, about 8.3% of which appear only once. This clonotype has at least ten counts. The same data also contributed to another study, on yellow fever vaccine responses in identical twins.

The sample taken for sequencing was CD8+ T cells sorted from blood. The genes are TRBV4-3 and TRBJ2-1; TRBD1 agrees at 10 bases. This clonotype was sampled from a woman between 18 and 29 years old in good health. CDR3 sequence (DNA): TGCGCCAGCAGCGGACAGGGGGAGTCAGGTAATGAGCAGTTCTTC. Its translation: CASSGQGESGNEQFF.